The 25 T cell receptor beta chains below all came from one sample that was sequenced in a study of CD8+CD57+ T cells in acquired aplastic anemia. Genomic DNA templated the TCR beta VDJ and CDR3 profiling. TCRdb redid the calling of the reads with MiXCR, one entry per CDR3 protein. The profile shows hundreds of thousands of distinct CDR3 sequences, about 70% of them singletons. Material: sorted CD4+, CD8+, or CD8+CD57+ T cells (not recorded which) from PBMCs. These receptors all come from a human donor in good health, serving as a control.

The V gene is TRBV29-1, the J gene TRBJ1-2; D unclear. CDR1 and CDR2 from the germline V gene are SQVTM and ANQGSEA. The CDR3 has 12 amino acids. V lost 6 bases, J lost 6 bases, and 14 bases lay in between. The chain's CDR3 is CSVARKGNGYTF. The CDR3 DNA reads as TGCAGCGTGGCACGGAAAGGGAATGGCTACACCTTC.

On this clonotype: It may be a read error: a sequence one base away is much more abundant. V and J are TRBV5-4 and TRBJ2-3, with 13 bases aligning to TRBD2. Germline V gene data show CDR1 as SGHNT and CDR2 as YYREEE (reference sequence). This CDR3 is built from 17 residues. DNA for the CDR3: TGTGCCAACAGCCAGACTAGCGGGGGGATCCGAGGGTATACGCAGTATTTT. Translating gives CANSQTSGGIRGYTQYF.

Comment on this clonotype: Its ends do not fully match the called genes, so a read error is possible. The V gene is TRBV7-2, the J gene TRBJ2-6; the D gene is possibly TRBD1 (6 bases). The length of the CDR3 is 14 residues. Germline loops: CDR1 SGHTA, CDR2 FQGNSA. The CDR3 loop reads CASSFPGQMNTEAF. The CDR3 coding sequence is TGTGCCAGCAGCTTCCCGGGACAAATGAACACTGAAGCTTTC. Combining the CDR3 with reference TRBV7-2 and TRBJ2-6 gives the whole variable domain GAGVSQSPSNKVTEKGKDVELRCDPISGHTALYWYRQSLGQGLEFLIYFQGNSAPDKSGLPSDRFSAERTGGSVSTLTIQRTQQEDSAVYLCASSFPGQMNTEAFGAGSRLTVL.

The chain combines TRBV7-2 with TRBJ2-7; the D is unclear. The CDR3 totals 14 residues. Germline-derived CDR1 and CDR2 are SGHTA and FQGNSA. DNA of the CDR3: TGTGCCAGCAGTTCTCAGAATCAGCCCCAGCATTATGGTGTC. Translating gives CASSSQNQPQHYGV.

This clonotype was detected once. The genes are TRBV5-1 and TRBJ1-1, with 7 bases identical to TRBD1. This CDR3 spans 15 amino acids. Germline V CDR1 and CDR2: SGHRS, YFSETQ. After removal of 3 bases from V and 2 bases from J, the junction contained 7 bases not matched to a gene. CDR3 coding DNA: TGCGCCAGCAGCTGTAGGTACAGGGGCAACACTGAAGCTTTCTTT. Its translation is CASSCRYRGNTEAFF.

The chain recombines TRBV7-2 with TRBJ1-5; 8 positions agree with TRBD1. The CDR3 length is 15 residues. Germline loops: CDR1 SGHTA, CDR2 FQGNSA. V lost 9 bases to trimming and J lost 7 bases; unmatched junction nucleotides: 14. The CDR3 region has the DNA TGTGCCAGTAGTCCCCGACAGGGGAGGGGGCAGCCCCAGCATTTT. It yields the protein CASSPRQGRGQPQHF.

At least ten counts were recorded for this clonotype. The chain joins TRBV18 to TRBJ2-7, with 11 bases lining up with TRBD1. Losses at the gene ends were 4 bases for V and 3 bases for J; bases not matched to a gene: 2. The CDR3 runs 14 residues. Germline values: CDR1 KGHSH, CDR2 LQKENI. DNA of the CDR3: TGTGCCAGCTCACTCGGGACAGGGGGCTACGAGCAGTACTTC. Its protein product is CASSLGTGGYEQYF. Drawing the rest from reference TRBV18 and TRBJ2-7, the complete variable domain is NAGVMQNPRHLVRRRGQEARLRCSPMKGHSHVYWYRQLPEEGLKFMVYLQKENIIDESGMPKERFSAEFPKEGPSILRIQQVVRGDSAAYFCASSLGTGGYEQYFGPGTRLTVT.

Here the CDR3 DNA reads TGTGCCAGCAGCTTCGCCCCGCGGTGGGCGCGGGAGCTGTTTTTT. Translated: CASSFAPRWARELFF. This chain joins TRBV7-9 and TRBJ2-2; D is uncertain. Germline loops: CDR1 SEHNR, CDR2 FQNEAQ (reference sequence). This CDR3 comprises 15 residues. V lost 3 bases to trimming and J lost 9 bases, with 17 bases between them. Full variable domain (outside the CDR3, taken from reference TRBV7-9 and TRBJ2-2): DTGVSQNPRHKITKRGQNVTFRCDPISEHNRLYWYRQTLGQGPEFLTYFQNEAQLEKSRLLSDRFSAERPKGSFSTLEIQRTEQGDSAMYLCASSFAPRWARELFFGEGSRLTVL.

The chain links TRBV2 to TRBJ1-2; D is undetermined. In germline, CDR1 is SNHLY, CDR2 FYNNEI. The CDR3 has 13 residues. Trimming left V 1 base short and J 4 bases short, with 7 bases between. CDR3 sequence (DNA): TGTGCCAGCAGTGAAGAGGGCTTCTATGGCTACACCTTC. Its protein is CASSEEGFYGYTF.

CDR3 nucleotides: TGCAGTGCTCGGATCACTAGCGGTGACACAAGTGAGCAGTTCTTC. Protein product: CSARITSGDTSEQFF. The rearrangement joins TRBV20-1 to TRBJ2-1; 8 nucleotides line up with TRBD2. Germline loops: CDR1 DFQATT, CDR2 SNEGSKA (reference sequence). The CDR3 is 15 amino acids. V trimming: 5 bases; J trimming: 9 bases; junction bases outside the gene matches: 15.

This clonotype occurred once. This chain joins TRBV7-2 and TRBJ2-7; TRBD2 matches 7 bases. Trimming removed 8 bases from V and 2 bases from J; junction bases left unmatched: 9. This CDR3 spans 14 amino acids. Germline CDR1 reads SGHTA; CDR2 reads FQGNSA. The CDR3 reads CASGVSGATYEQYF. CDR3 DNA: TGTGCCAGCGGCGTAAGCGGGGCTACCTACGAGCAGTACTTC.

This clonotype has just one count. The junction departs from the called germline gene at one end, perhaps through a read error. V gene TRBV7-8 combines with J gene TRBJ2-1, with D perhaps being TRBD1 or TRBD2 (5 bases each). Per germline, CDR1 SGHVS and CDR2 FQNEAQ. The CDR3 is 14 residues long. Written as DNA, the CDR3 is TGTGCCAGCAGCACACTGGGACCCAACAATGAGCAGCTCTTC. Translation gives CASSTLGPNNEQLF.

The chain employs TRBV12-3 or TRBV12-4 and TRBJ1-6; D is perhaps TRBD1 (6 bases). V lost 5 bases to trimming and J lost 6 bases, with 14 bases between them. There are 15 residues in the CDR3. CDR3 sequence reads: CASSRADRFNSPLHF. The DNA of the CDR3 is TGTGCCAGCAGTCGCGCAGACAGGTTTAATTCACCCCTCCACTTT.

This clonotype was seen ten or more times. The gene calls are TRBV9 and TRBJ1-3; D gene unclear. The V and J ends lost 0 bases and 4 bases respectively, with 5 bases between them. Germline CDR1 reads SGDLS; CDR2 reads YYNGEE. The CDR3 consists of 13 residues. The CDR3 loop reads CASSVDLGNTIYF. The CDR3, as DNA: TGTGCCAGCAGCGTAGACCTAGGAAACACCATATATTTT.

V usage is TRBV7-8 and J usage is TRBJ2-2; a weak D match, TRBD1 (6 bases). The CDR3 runs to 15 residues. The V gene lost 0 bases and the J gene lost 16 bases, with 21 bases spanning the gap. Germline V CDR1 and CDR2: SGHVS, FQNEAQ. CDR3 nucleotide sequence: TGTGCCAGCAGCTTAGCGAAAACAGGGCCGTCACTGAAGTTTTTT. Protein: CASSLAKTGPSLKFF.

This clonotype was detected many times. The chain uses TRBV20-1 and TRBJ2-1, with D possibly TRBD2 on 6 matching bases. The CDR3 loop spans 13 amino acids. Germline V gene lookup returns CDR1 DFQATT and CDR2 SNEGSKA (reference sequence). Deletions cut 3 bases from V and 8 bases from J, with 14 bases between. The CDR3 nucleotides are TGCAGTGCTAGCCAGGAGGGTTCCCATGAGCAGTTCTTC. It yields the protein CSASQEGSHEQFF.

This clonotype was recorded many times. The J gene is TRBJ2-7, the V gene TRBV4-3, with D maybe TRBD1 (6 bases). Germline CDR1 LGHNA, CDR2 YSLEER. The CDR3 has 12 residues. The ends were cut back, 4 bases at V and 4 bases at J, with 8 bases in the middle. CDR3 loop: CASSPQGYEQYF. The CDR3 DNA reads TGCGCCAGCAGCCCGCAGGGGTACGAGCAGTACTTC.

Comment on this clonotype: A read error is likely, as this CDR3 ends without the conserved phenylalanine or tryptophan. It is unclear where the CDR3 begins or ends on the DNA, so no DNA is shown, and the CDR3 is as TCRdb lists it. The chain couples TRBV2 to TRBJ2-2; TRBD1, the table's D call, was not compared with the DNA. The CDR3 sequence runs 16 residues, both termini included. The germline V gene encodes CDR1 SNHLY and CDR2 FYNNEI. CDR3 region: CASRGQGDPSYGQYFG.

This clonotype was observed many times. V is TRBV6-5 and J is TRBJ1-1; D perhaps matches TRBD1 (5 bases). V was shortened by 7 bases and J by 9 bases, with 12 bases between the two germline ends. The CDR3 length is 11 residues. Germline-derived CDR1 and CDR2 are MNHEY and SVGAGI. CDR3 DNA sequence: TGTGCCAGCACTGGTGACAGCAAAGCTTTCTTT. Protein product: CASTGDSKAFF.

This clonotype was seen at least ten times. V usage is TRBV29-1 and J usage is TRBJ1-3; D ambiguous. The CDR3 length is 13 residues. Trimming took off 2 bases at V and 2 bases at J, with 7 bases between the two ends. Germline loops: CDR1 SQVTM, CDR2 ANQGSEA. CDR3 nucleotides: TGCAGCGTTGAACGGGGAACTGGAAACACCATATATTTT. This gives the protein CSVERGTGNTIYF.

About this clonotype itself: The conserved closing phenylalanine or tryptophan is absent in this CDR3, likely reflecting a read error. Because the CDR3's place on the DNA is in doubt, the DNA is left out and the CDR3 is given as listed by TCRdb. The CDR3 spells CATSRDKTANHQVGV. This chain joins TRBV15 and TRBJ1-1. Per germline, CDR1 LNHNV and CDR2 YYDKDF (reference sequence). The CDR3 is made up of 15 amino acids, end residues included.

With regard to this clonotype: One junction end does not reproduce the germline sequence, and a read error may be involved. V and J are TRBV10-2 and TRBJ2-3, with 8 nucleotides matching TRBD2. Germline V gives CDR1 WSHSY, CDR2 SAAADI. The CDR3 runs to 14 residues. This chain's CDR3 is CNNGRVRGADTQYF. CDR3 nucleotides: TGTAACAACGGTCGAGTGCGGGGGGCAGATACGCAGTATTTT.

The rearrangement links TRBV29-1 to TRBJ2-7, with 12 nucleotides matching TRBD2. The trim removed 7 bases at V and 2 bases at J, leaving 9 bases unmatched. Germline values: CDR1 SQVTM, CDR2 ANQGSEA. The CDR3 totals 15 residues. The CDR3 region is CSGSSGGARTYEQYF. The CDR3 DNA sequence: TGCAGCGGTTCTAGCGGGGGGGCCCGCACCTACGAGCAGTACTTC.

The rearrangement uses TRBV6-7 and TRBJ2-3; 14 bases align to TRBD2. TRBV6-7 is an ORF, with its function uncertain. Unmatched junction bases numbered 5, after V lost 7 bases and J lost 11 bases. This CDR3 contains 13 residues. CDR3 DNA: TGTGCCAGCATGGGACTAGCGGGGGCTGGGCAGTATTTT. It translates to CASMGLAGAGQYF.

The rearrangement joins TRBV7-9 to TRBJ2-3; 9 bases line up with TRBD1. Germline assignment: CDR1 SEHNR and CDR2 FQNEAQ (reference sequence). J was trimmed by 8 bases and V by 5 bases; bases with no gene match: 5. The length of the CDR3 is 13 residues. In DNA, the CDR3 is TGTGCCAGCAGCGAGGGACAGGGCGGTACGCAGTATTTT. Amino acid sequence: CASSEGQGGTQYF.